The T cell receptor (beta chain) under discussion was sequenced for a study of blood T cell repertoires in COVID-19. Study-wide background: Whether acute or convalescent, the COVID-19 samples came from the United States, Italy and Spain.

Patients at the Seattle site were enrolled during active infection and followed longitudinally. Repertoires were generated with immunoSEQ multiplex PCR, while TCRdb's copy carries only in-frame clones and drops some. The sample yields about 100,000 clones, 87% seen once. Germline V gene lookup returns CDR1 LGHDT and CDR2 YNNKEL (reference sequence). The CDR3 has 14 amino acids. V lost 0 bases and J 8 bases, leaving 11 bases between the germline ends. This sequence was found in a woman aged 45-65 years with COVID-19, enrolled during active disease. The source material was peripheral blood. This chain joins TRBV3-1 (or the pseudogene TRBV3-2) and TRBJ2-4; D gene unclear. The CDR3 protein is CASSQDVEADIQYF. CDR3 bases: TGTGCCAGCAGCCAAGATGTAGAGGCGGACATTCAGTACTTC.